Below, one TCR beta chain is given with its context. Via MiXCR, TCRdb re-called the RT-PCR reads, giving one row per CDR3 protein. Seen here are roughly 230,000 distinct CDR3 sequences, less than 15% observed once, and the top ten hold roughly 11%. The data are from a study of patients and donors after allogeneic stem cell transplantation. V shed 3 bases and J 0 bases; nucleotides not matched to a gene: 7. Germline lookup yields CDR1 DFQATT and CDR2 SNEGSKA (reference sequence). The CDR3 is made up of 15 amino acids. This TCR was sampled from a human donor who was either an allogeneic HSCT recipient or a stem cell or donor lymphocyte infusion donor (not recorded which). It is not recorded whose cells these are; they may come from a transplant donor. Sequencing was carried out using blood, either unsorted or a sorted T cell fraction (not recorded which). This chain uses TRBV20-1 with TRBJ2-7; 8 positions agree with TRBD2. In DNA, the CDR3 is TGCAGTGCTAGCCCCAGCGGGAGTGCCTCCTACGAGCAGTACTTC. It yields the protein CSASPSGSASYEQYF.